This T cell receptor (beta chain) was documented in a study of cytomegalovirus exposure and HLA in healthy donors (dated by TCRdb to 2017 to 2019). Regarding the research as a whole: According to an earlier analysis of a few hundred of the donors, 150 million to 200 million T cells yielded 117 million unique TCR beta sequences and 276 Gb of sequence data. Roughly 300 gigabases of sequencing data and tens of millions of unique TCR sequences were included in an early release covering over 600 HLA-typed donors. Among the roughly 390 genotyped donors, around 81% belonged to the genetic ancestry cluster associated with self-reported Caucasian donors. The study was designed to test whether signatures of past pathogen exposure could be identified by cataloging public T cell receptors. The study profiled the T cell repertoires of approximately 700 subjects by immunosequencing and related them to cytomegalovirus serostatus. Along with the 666-subject first cohort, a separate validation cohort of more than 90 different subjects was used. To predict cytomegalovirus infection status, the study combined high-throughput TCR immunosequencing, statistical association of individual TCRs with disease status, and machine learning. In a later analysis, previously published TCR beta repertoires from several hundred donors were re-analyzed and high-resolution HLA genotyping was added so that TCR occurrence patterns could be studied. Rather than drawing on any new phenotypic data, the later analysis identified candidate immune exposures from TCR beta sequences and the way those sequences occurred across donors. An earlier analysis of a few hundred of the donors applied high-throughput TCR beta sequencing to assess whether each TCR beta V gene segment acted as functional or pseudogenic. Donor age, sex, ethnicity and CMV serostatus were collected together with the repertoire data. A later genetic analysis took genome-wide SNP genotypes for about 55% of the roughly 670 donors and used that subset as a discovery cohort. All discovery cohort repertoires had been generated on a single sequencing platform. HLA typing included class I and class II loci at four-digit resolution. Typing coverage varied by locus: about 620-630 donors for A, B, C, DRB1 and DQB1; more than 500 for DQA1; about 570 for DPA1; roughly 450 for DPB1. Because of strong linkage in the cohort, five DR-DQ haplotypes were treated as single units for association and clustering. On average, 235,054 unique TCR beta nucleotide sequences were sequenced per donor among 398 genotyped donors of the cohort, with 15% to 20% of those sequences being non-productive.

The germline V gene (reference sequence) provides CDR1 GTSNPN and CDR2 SVGIG. The CDR3 spans 15 residues, from the cysteine through the phenylalanine. Only the CDR3 DNA stays, 45 bases, in frame from base 1. At the junction V is shortened by 5 bases and J by 0 bases, with 13 bases in between. The sample holds a few counts of this clone. What this receptor recognizes is not known. Base-call qualities are not available, and no considerably larger clone is one nucleotide away. The cohort consisted of 600 or so healthy bone marrow donors. Cohort members were all nominally healthy when sampled, although unrecorded immune exposures were likely present. The donor tested CMV seropositive and was one of the 289 seropositive cohort members. Every donor gave a peripheral blood sample, and the peripheral blood mononuclear cells from that sample were used for TCR beta sequencing. The Qiagen DNeasy Blood Extraction Kit was used to extract genomic DNA from the blood cell samples.

To prepare the library, the immunoSEQ multiplex PCR assay was applied. For the multiplex PCR, a mixture combining 60 forward primers for TCR Vbeta segments and 13 reverse primers for TCR Jbeta segments was used. The CDR3 region of rearranged TCR beta genes was amplified from genomic DNA by a multiplex PCR assay. The amplified TCR beta libraries were sequenced on the Illumina HiSeq System as 87-base-pair reads. The study's processing was this. A later analysis counted some 74 million unique TCR beta chains across the 650 to 700 repertoires, and roughly 10 million of these chains were shared by at least two donors. To remove PCR and sequencing errors, raw reads were error-corrected and collapsed into unique sequences using a nearest-neighbor algorithm that merged closely related sequences. To assign V, D and J gene segments, CDR3 sequences were aligned to IMGT reference sequences. Each retained sequence needed at least a six-nucleotide match to both a V gene segment and a J gene segment. Rearrangements were called productive when the CDR3 lacked stop codons and stayed in frame with V and J; all others were non-productive. CDR3 was defined by IMGT convention, running from the second conserved V-encoded cysteine to the conserved J-encoded phenylalanine. In an earlier analysis of some 550 of the donors, sequences lacking an unambiguous match to a single V gene segment were excluded. In an earlier analysis of approximately 610 of the donors, V segments were called functional above 56.7% productive rearrangements and were called segregating when the between-donor standard deviation exceeded 5%. A statistical classification framework was built for diagnosing cytomegalovirus status from the catalog of TCR beta chain sequences. V and J gene assignment, in a later analysis, came from comparing TCR nucleotide sequences with IMGT/GENE-DB human TR gene sequences. Using the TCRdist pipeline, a later analysis assigned CDR3 sequences along with most-parsimonious VDJ recombination scenarios. In a later analysis, every TCR beta chain was defined by the combination of its CDR3 amino acid sequence and its V-gene family, and reads without a unique V-gene family were dropped. A later analysis removed roughly 590 highly shared, low-generation-probability nucleotide sequences to deal with suspected cross-contamination and a sequencing artifact. In a later analysis, a clonal expansion index was calculated for each public chain from normalized within-repertoire ranks of inferred template counts. Generation probabilities in a later analysis came from a VDJ recombination model fitted to out-of-frame rearrangements, and those results were checked against IGoR. In a later analysis, TCR-TCR, TCR-HLA and TCR-CMV co-occurrence was scored with hypergeometric tests, and a repertoire-size bias correction was applied to TCR pairs. A later analysis estimated false discovery rates by permuting HLA or CMV assignments 20 times. In a later analysis, co-occurring TCRs were grouped using DBSCAN, and TCRdist sequence similarity was added for clustering within HLA-allele-positive subsets. For co-occurrence clustering, repertoires with fewer than 30,000 or more than 120,000 public chains were excluded, along with four to six repertoires with anomalous nucleotide sharing. TCRdb took over this immuneACCESS table, retaining in-frame rearrangements with V and J assigned. Such tables are incomplete; in checked studies, under half of the missing clones stem from an unresolved V gene, and the remainder is unexplained. That table supplies the V and J calls and clone size; D and trimming were determined from the DNA. Here the sample has about 95,000 clones; 65% to 80% occur a single time. Clones ranked in the top ten supply more than 12% of the sample.

What the study reported, not specific to this receptor: In a later analysis, HLA-associated TCR beta chains were found to be more clonally expanded and to have lower generation probabilities than equally common non-associated chains. The classifier was reported to diagnose cytomegalovirus status with high specificity and sensitivity in both the original cohort and the validation cohort. A few of the identified cytomegalovirus-associated TCR beta chains were confirmed in vitro to be specific for cytomegalovirus antigens. In a later analysis, some 17,000 TCR beta sequences were associated with specific HLA alleles at a false discovery rate of 0.05. A further reported finding was that TCR beta sequences accurately predicted the HLA-A and HLA-B alleles for most subjects in the first cohort. A later analysis found that most CMV-associated TCR beta chains appeared HLA-restricted, with HLA associations seemingly driven largely by CMV exposure. According to a later genetic analysis, donors in an Asian-associated ancestry cluster had fewer N-insertions in productive TCRs than the approximately 650-donor mean. Because HLA typing was unavailable for some donors at each locus, only the typed subset was used in association tests. A cluster of highly shared sequence variants was judged likely to be a technical artifact of the sequencing pipeline. Assigning TCR associations to individual alleles was difficult when HLA alleles, especially DR and DQ, strongly co-occurred. The study gave a list of around 170 TCR beta chains associated with cytomegalovirus. In a later analysis, several top co-occurrence clusters were reported to appear linked to parvovirus B19, influenza, CMV and Epstein-Barr virus. In a later genetic analysis, a missense DCLRE1C variant was associated with V-gene and J-gene trimming of TCR beta chains, and the association was replicated in an independent cohort. The cohort was sequenced for TCR beta chains only, and without alpha or paired-chain data the features that could be detected were limited. Roughly uniform sequencing depth across donors was assumed in presence/absence analyses, although this assumption may not hold. In a later analysis, TCR association rates were found to vary across HLA loci, with the most associated TCRs seen for DRB1 alleles and the fewest for HLA-C alleles. Some IMGT-functional V segments, including TRBV6-2 and TRBV6-3, could not be distinguished by the 87-base-pair reads and were therefore excluded. Correlated functional status among segregating V segments might be attributable to linkage disequilibrium, but an unknown experimental factor could not be ruled out. Across donors, most TCR sequences were observed very rarely, whereas some public TCRs were present in many individuals. In an earlier analysis of 587 of the donors, most TCR beta V segments appeared in productive rearrangements about 87% or about 30% of the time, broadly matching IMGT annotations. According to the authors, the approach could potentially be generalized to other disease states and immunological phenotypes. The only immune exposure information available for the cohort was CMV serostatus. Because counts were too low, roughly 17 rarely observed V segments, including chromosome 9 orphons, were left out of the earlier analysis of approximately 580 of the donors.

The V gene is TRBV30 and the J gene is TRBJ2-2, with a weak D call of TRBD2 (5 bases match). Sequencing used PBMCs. This TCR was sampled from a woman aged 50 to 60 in good health and CMV-seropositive. The CDR3 region reads CAWVGGSSNTGELFF. The sequence in DNA is TGTGCCTGGGTAGGTGGGAGTTCGAACACCGGGGAGCTGTTTTTT.